This T cell receptor (beta chain) is from a study of T cell repertoires in cytomegalovirus infection. Study-level background: From public TCR beta signatures came an indication of both CMV infection and matching HLA type. Study outcomes and limitations: Accumulated public TCR beta family frequency recognized individuals carrying CMV together with the relevant HLA.

A single record per CDR3 protein comes from TCRdb applying MiXCR to the reads. The sample has 490,000 or so distinct CDR3 sequences, about 11% seen once. A few counts support this clonotype. What it recognizes is unknown. Germline V lookup: CDR1 MGHRA, CDR2 YSYEKL. This CDR3 is 17 amino acids long. V was clipped by 6 bases and J by 9 bases; unmatched bases: 16. The clonotype was recovered from a human donor in good health (CMV status not recorded). Some clones in this sample may be carry-over from other donors' samples. The chain employs TRBV4-1 and TRBJ2-1, with 11 bases that match TRBD2. Specimen: PBMCs. The CDR3 loop reads CASRPTPTSGRIFEQFF. The CDR3 bases are TGCGCCAGCAGGCCAACGCCCACTAGCGGGAGAATCTTTGAGCAGTTCTTC.